The 10 T cell receptor beta chains reported below all come from one sample, sequenced in a study of T cells in Graves' hyperthyroidism and ophthalmopathy. What was amplified from RNA transcripts were TCR beta CDR3 regions. With the HTBI primer set, the TCR CDR3 went through a first round of RT-PCR. TCRdb recomputed calls from the multiplex PCR reads with MiXCR, one row per CDR3 protein. The sample lists hundreds of thousands of distinct CDR3 sequences, around 15% occurring once. The specimen sequenced was blood. Every receptor here comes from a man in his fifties with Graves' ophthalmopathy.

In this sample, this clonotype turned up many times. This sequence joins TRBV18 and TRBJ1-5; D is uncertain. This CDR3 is 11 amino acids long. Germline CDR1 and CDR2: KGHSH and LQKENI. The V gene lost 6 bases and the J gene lost 3 bases, with 3 bases spanning the gap. The CDR3 loop reads CASSFNQPQHF. The CDR3 coding sequence is TGTGCCAGCTCCTTCAATCAGCCCCAGCATTTT.

The gene calls are TRBV7-8 and TRBJ2-7; no reliable D call. V lost 5 bases and J lost 3, with 17 bases in between. Germline lookup yields CDR1 SGHVS and CDR2 FQNEAQ. The CDR3 is made up of 15 amino acids. CDR3 amino acids: CASSPRKWLDYEQYF. In DNA, the CDR3 is TGTGCCAGCAGCCCCCGTAAGTGGTTGGACTACGAGCAGTACTTC.

The chain employs TRBV24-1 and TRBJ2-2; D is undetermined. Deletions cut 8 bases from V and 2 bases from J, with 17 bases between. Germline V gives CDR1 KGHDR, CDR2 SFDVKD. The CDR3 spans 16 residues. CDR3 coding DNA: TGTGCCACCACCAACCCGGGCCCCGGAAACACCGGGGAGCTGTTTTTT. Its translation: CATTNPGPGNTGELFF.

This clonotype was detected ten times or more. This chain connects TRBV18 to TRBJ2-7; no definite D call. Deletions cut 7 bases from V and 2 bases from J, with 12 bases between. CDR1 is KGHSH, CDR2 LQKENI, per germline. The CDR3 contains 13 residues. The CDR3: CASLTTITYEQYF. The CDR3 DNA reads TGTGCCAGCTTAACCACAATAACCTACGAGCAGTACTTC.

V is TRBV4-1 and J is TRBJ2-5; the D call may be TRBD1 or TRBD2 (5 bases each). V was pared by 3 bases and J by 0 bases, with 14 bases between. Germline CDR1 and CDR2: MGHRA and YSYEKL. The CDR3 is 16 residues long. The CDR3 coding sequence is TGCGCCAGCAGCCAGGGGATTCGGGACGACCAAGAGACCCAGTACTTC. It encodes CASSQGIRDDQETQYF.

This clonotype was seen ten or more times. This sequence joins TRBV24-1 and TRBJ2-3, with D unresolved. Germline V gene lookup returns CDR1 KGHDR and CDR2 SFDVKD. V lost 4 bases to trimming and J lost 5 bases, with 12 bases between them. The CDR3 is 14 residues long. Written as DNA, the CDR3 is TGTGCCACCAGTGACCCTCCACCGATAGATACGCAGTATTTT. This encodes CATSDPPPIDTQYF.

This clonotype showed up many times. The J gene is TRBJ2-5, the V gene TRBV30, with D tentatively TRBD1 or TRBD2 (6 bases each). CDR1 and CDR2 from the germline V gene are GTSNPN and SVGIG (reference sequence). The CDR3 extends over 16 amino acids. V gave up 3 bases and J gave up 4 bases, with 21 bases separating them. The CDR3 protein is CAWSMFRGALRETQYF. The CDR3 DNA follows: TGTGCCTGGAGCATGTTTAGGGGGGCGTTAAGAGAGACCCAGTACTTC.

The V call is TRBV28, the J call TRBJ1-2; D is unclear. The CDR3 runs 12 residues. The V and J ends lost 6 bases and 4 bases respectively, with 9 bases between them. Germline lookup yields CDR1 MDHEN and CDR2 SYDVKM. CDR3 DNA sequence: TGTGCCAGCAGACAGTCCCCCTATGGCTACACCTTC. This encodes CASRQSPYGYTF.

This clonotype was seen more than once but under ten times. The rearrangement joins TRBV4-1 to TRBJ2-7, with 7 bases fitting TRBD2. The CDR3 is 14 amino acids. CDR1 is MGHRA and CDR2 is YSYEKL in the germline V gene. Unmatched junction bases numbered 5, after V lost 2 bases and J lost 4 bases. The chain's CDR3 is CASSQSAGEYEQYF. In DNA form, the CDR3 reads TGCGCCAGCAGCCAATCGGCGGGGGAGTACGAGCAGTACTTC.

This chain uses TRBV20-1 with TRBJ2-7; 8 positions match TRBD1. The CDR3 covers 14 residues. Trimming at V came to 0 bases and at J to 5 bases, leaving 6 bases not matched to a gene. Germline loops: CDR1 DFQATT, CDR2 SNEGSKA (reference sequence). The CDR3 DNA is TGCAGTGCTAGAGACCCGGGACAGGCGGACGAGCAGTACTTC. Its protein product is CSARDPGQADEQYF.